The rows below give T cell receptor beta chains drawn from one sample of a study of blood T cell repertoires in COVID-19. Profiling relied on immunoSEQ multiplex PCR, and the TCRdb table lists in-frame clones only, not all of them. The repertoire consists of 15,000 to 20,000 clones, with over 75% occurring once and the leading ten covering about 15%. The source material was peripheral blood. These receptor sequences come from a man aged 35 to 55 with active or convalescent COVID-19. The conserved cysteine and the conserved F or W are not part of the CDR3 here. A D gene is named only where the DNA matches it firmly.

J gene,D gene,V gene,CDR3 protein
TRBJ1-2,TRBD1,TRBV5-1,ASSTRQGPNYGYT
TRBJ1-1,.,TRBV3-1/TRBV3-2,ASSPSGTEAF
TRBJ2-3,.,TRBV21-1,ASPSDRGQTDTQY
TRBJ2-3,.,TRBV6-5,ASTEGGTDTQY
TRBJ1-2,TRBD1,TRBV30,AWSVFSWDRPPSRYT
TRBJ1-1,TRBD1,TRBV7-9,ASSNHRDSEGMNTEAF
TRBJ1-6,.,TRBV7-8,ASSFSGTNNSPLH
TRBJ1-2,.,TRBV2,ASTDDSYLNYGYT
TRBJ1-4,.,TRBV18,ASSTEEKLF
TRBJ2-7,.,TRBV9,ASSVDPSYEQY
TRBJ2-2,TRBD1,TRBV4-3,ASSQNHRGLAAGELF
TRBJ1-2,.,TRBV6-6,ASRSHLNYGYT
TRBJ2-1,TRBD1,TRBV18,ACGQGPLNEQF
TRBJ1-2,TRBD1,TRBV6-5,ASNNRGGGYT
TRBJ2-7,.,TRBV27,ASSLGGSRDEQY
TRBJ2-7,.,TRBV7-9,ASSPEGNEQY
TRBJ2-1,TRBD2,TRBV19,ASSSRGVGLFSSYNEQF
TRBJ2-3,TRBD1,TRBV5-6,ASSGDRGHTDTQY
TRBJ1-5,TRBD1,TRBV2,ASGGTTGGNQPQH
TRBJ2-5,TRBD2,TRBV6-1,ASSELAGGQETQY
TRBJ1-5,.,TRBV2,ASSVGYSNQPQH
TRBJ1-4,.,TRBV7-8,ASSRGWEKLF
TRBJ2-7,.,TRBV9,ASSSRLGGLYEQY
TRBJ2-7,.,TRBV6-5,ASSYGGTPEDEQY
TRBJ1-4,.,TRBV12-3/TRBV12-4,ASKEAYEKLF
TRBJ1-4,TRBD1,TRBV9,ASGRDREEKLF
TRBJ1-2,.,TRBV7-9,ASSLVPGVYGYT
TRBJ1-1,.,TRBV5-1,ASSGQTNTEAF
TRBJ2-1,.,TRBV12-3/TRBV12-4,ASSWTINEQF
TRBJ1-4,.,TRBV29-1,SVDGGTEGDEKLF
TRBJ1-5,.,TRBV5-6,ASSASYSNQPQH
TRBJ1-5,.,TRBV19,ASSIMGGIGQPQH
TRBJ2-5,TRBD2,TRBV7-3,ASSLRASGGGETQY
TRBJ1-1,.,TRBV2,ASSLDSRTEAF
TRBJ2-3,.,TRBV9,ASLEGRYTQY
TRBJ1-3,.,TRBV9,ASSVATWGSTGNTIY
TRBJ2-7,.,TRBV5-1,ASSLRVGSDSGY
TRBJ2-3,.,TRBV15,ATSSDINTQY
TRBJ2-5,TRBD2,TRBV4-2,ASSQERGGQETQY
TRBJ2-1,.,TRBV5-1,ASINPGLATDEQF
TRBJ1-2,TRBD1,TRBV7-9,ASSLKGSQGANYGYT
TRBJ2-2,.,TRBV10-3,AISVKDRGGELF
TRBJ1-1,TRBD1,TRBV2,ASSFSGGTEAF
TRBJ2-7,.,TRBV7-2,ASSLVGGTLYEQY
TRBJ1-4,.,TRBV3-1/TRBV3-2,ASSQDGTGRTNEKLF
TRBJ1-5,.,TRBV7-6,ASSLDERGGQPQH
TRBJ1-5,.,TRBV4-3,ASSQEPPGGNNQPQH
TRBJ2-1,TRBD1,TRBV30,AWNTGGSSYNEQF
TRBJ1-1,TRBD1,TRBV18,ASSPSIGQGTEAF
TRBJ2-7,.,TRBV6-2/TRBV6-3,ASSYGWEDLYEQY
TRBJ1-5,TRBD1,TRBV19,ASREGTGAGNQPQH
TRBJ1-1,.,TRBV4-3,ASSQDWREEGFEDEAF
TRBJ1-3,.,TRBV12-3/TRBV12-4,ASETGNTIY
TRBJ2-7,.,TRBV2,ASTRQGPLYEQY
TRBJ1-2,.,TRBV5-1,ASSLYPGSGYT
TRBJ2-7,.,TRBV6-5,ASQGSSYEQY
TRBJ1-5,.,TRBV19,ASSSRGGYQPQH
TRBJ2-2,TRBD1,TRBV28,ASWESRGPGELF
TRBJ1-1,.,TRBV7-9,ASSLVFDRLNTEAF
TRBJ2-2,TRBD2,TRBV4-3,ASSQESLAGRTGELF